The TCR beta chain under discussion was sequenced for a study of beta chain features in type 1 diabetes. Study as a whole: All samples combined gave under 110,000,000 sorted cells for examination. Study-level findings and limits: In the patient group, naive, central memory and Treg TCRB repertoires seemed more alike than in the healthy donor group. When Type 1 diabetes patients were examined, their TCRB CDR3s proved moderately but significantly shorter in all four CD4+ subsets. In type 1 diabetes patients, VDJ junctions had fewer insertions; deletions at these junctions were more frequent.

This clone was seen a few times. Its antigen remains unknown. The study reverse transcribed the entire isolated RNA, so it sequenced expressed TCRB transcripts. Sequenced by immunoSEQ multiplex PCR; TCRdb stores in-frame clones only, minus some. This sample has fewer than 350,000 clones, with around 16% found just once. One heparinised blood draw, averaging around 0.12 L, came from each donor. V was pared by 6 bases and J by 2 bases, with 14 bases between. The CDR3 runs 14 residues. Per germline, CDR1 SGHRS and CDR2 YFSETQ. Sequenced input: naive CD4+ T cells from blood. The chain recombines TRBV5-1 with TRBJ1-2, with D perhaps matching TRBD1 (6 bases). The TCR sequence derives from a man younger than 30 with type 1 diabetes. This CDR3 reads CASMNEQGNYGYTF. DNA for the CDR3: TGCGCCAGCATGAACGAACAGGGAAACTATGGCTACACCTTC.